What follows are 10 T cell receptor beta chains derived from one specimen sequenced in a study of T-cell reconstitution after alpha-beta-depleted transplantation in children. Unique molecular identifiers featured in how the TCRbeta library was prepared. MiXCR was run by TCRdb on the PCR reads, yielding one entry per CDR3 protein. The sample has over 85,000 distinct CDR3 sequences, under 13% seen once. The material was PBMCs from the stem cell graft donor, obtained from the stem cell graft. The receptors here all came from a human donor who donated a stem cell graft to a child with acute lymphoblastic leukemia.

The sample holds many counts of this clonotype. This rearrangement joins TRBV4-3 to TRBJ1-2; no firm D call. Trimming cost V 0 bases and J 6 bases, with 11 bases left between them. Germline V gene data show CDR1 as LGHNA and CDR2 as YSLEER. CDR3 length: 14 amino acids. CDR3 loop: CASSQEGQTHGYTF. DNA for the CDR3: TGCGCCAGCAGCCAAGAAGGGCAGACCCATGGCTACACCTTC.

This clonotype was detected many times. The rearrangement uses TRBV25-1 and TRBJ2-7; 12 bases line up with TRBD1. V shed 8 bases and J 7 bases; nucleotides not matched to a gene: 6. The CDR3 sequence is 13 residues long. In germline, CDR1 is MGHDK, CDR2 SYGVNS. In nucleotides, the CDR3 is TGTGCCAGCGGGGGACAGGGGGCAAGAGAGCAGTACTTC. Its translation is CASGGQGAREQYF.

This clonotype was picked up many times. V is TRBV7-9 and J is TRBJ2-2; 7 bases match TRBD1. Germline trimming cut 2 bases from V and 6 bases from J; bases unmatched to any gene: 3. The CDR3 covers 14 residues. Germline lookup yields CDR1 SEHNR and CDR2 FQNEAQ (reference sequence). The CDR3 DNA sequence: TGTGCCAGCAGCTTAAACAGGGGAGCCGGGGAGCTGTTTTTT. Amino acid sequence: CASSLNRGAGELFF.

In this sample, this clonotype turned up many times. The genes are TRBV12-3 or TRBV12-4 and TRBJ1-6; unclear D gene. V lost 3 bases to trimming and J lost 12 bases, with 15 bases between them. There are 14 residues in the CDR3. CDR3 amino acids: CASSFGGIGGPLHF. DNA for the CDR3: TGTGCCAGCAGTTTTGGAGGGATAGGCGGACCCCTCCACTTT.

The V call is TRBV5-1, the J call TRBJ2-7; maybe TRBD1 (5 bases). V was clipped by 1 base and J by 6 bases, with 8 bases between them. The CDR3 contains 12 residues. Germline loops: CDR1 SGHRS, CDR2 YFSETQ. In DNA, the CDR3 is TGCGCCAGCAGCTTGTATGGGGCCGAGCAGTACTTC. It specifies CASSLYGAEQYF.

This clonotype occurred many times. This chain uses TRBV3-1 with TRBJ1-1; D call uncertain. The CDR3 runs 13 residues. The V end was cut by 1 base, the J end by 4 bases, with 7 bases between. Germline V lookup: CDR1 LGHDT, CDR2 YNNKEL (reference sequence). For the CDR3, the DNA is TGTGCCAGCAGCCAAGTCCCGGGCACTGAAGCTTTCTTT. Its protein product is CASSQVPGTEAFF.

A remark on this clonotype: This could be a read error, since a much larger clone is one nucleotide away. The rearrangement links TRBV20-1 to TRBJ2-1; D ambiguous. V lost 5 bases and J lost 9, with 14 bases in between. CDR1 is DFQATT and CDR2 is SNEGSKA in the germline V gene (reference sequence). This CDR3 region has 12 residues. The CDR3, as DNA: TGCAGTGCTTCCACCCCTCTCGGTGAGCAGTTCTTC. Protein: CSASTPLGEQFF.

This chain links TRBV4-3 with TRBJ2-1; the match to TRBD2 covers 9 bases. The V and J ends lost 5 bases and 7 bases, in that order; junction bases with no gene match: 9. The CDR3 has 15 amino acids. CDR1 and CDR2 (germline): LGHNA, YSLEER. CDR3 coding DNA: TGCGCCAGCAGCTCCTCTAGCGGGGTTCGAAATGAGCAGTTCTTC. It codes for CASSSSSGVRNEQFF.

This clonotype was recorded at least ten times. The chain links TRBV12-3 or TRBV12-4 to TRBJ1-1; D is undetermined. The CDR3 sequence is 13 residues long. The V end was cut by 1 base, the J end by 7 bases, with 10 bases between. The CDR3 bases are TGTGCCAGCAGTTTAGTTGGGGTCGGTGAAGCTTTCTTT. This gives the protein CASSLVGVGEAFF.

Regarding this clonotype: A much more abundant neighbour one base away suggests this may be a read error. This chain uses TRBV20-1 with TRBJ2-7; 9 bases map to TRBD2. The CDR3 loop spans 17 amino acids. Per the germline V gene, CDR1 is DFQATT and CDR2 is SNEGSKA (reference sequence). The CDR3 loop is CCARDFRSGGSSYEQYF. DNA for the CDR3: TGCTGTGCTAGAGATTTCAGGAGCGGGGGGAGCTCCTACGAGCAGTACTTC.